This T cell receptor beta chain was recovered during a study of blood T cell repertoires in COVID-19. Study at large: The origin of the acute and convalescent COVID-19 samples was the United States, Italy and Spain. Sources were T cells, B-cell-depleted T cells, or PBMCs; the material itself was cDNA or gDNA.

Each participant's cohort was designated according to participant-reported clinical history. In the authors' methods: Reference gene primer amplification yielded estimated nucleated cell counts. The repertoire was sequenced with immunoSEQ multiplex PCR; TCRdb's copy has only in-frame clones and lacks some. That table gives V, J and clone size, and the DNA gave D and trimming. The sample includes roughly 400,000 clones, 80% to 90% seen only once; the top ten take roughly 9.4%. This clone was detected once. The length of the CDR3 is 14 residues. With 0 bases removed from V and 9 bases from J, the gap between germline ends came to 9 bases. Germline-derived CDR1 and CDR2 are LGHNA and YNFKEQ.

The source of this sequence is a woman aged 45 to 65 who had recovered from COVID-19. The sample consisted of PBMCs or T cells enriched from blood (not recorded which). The V call is TRBV4-2, the J call TRBJ1-6; D remains ambiguous. CDR3 sequence reads: CASSQERAGSPLHF. In nucleotides, the CDR3 is TGTGCCAGCAGCCAAGAGCGGGCAGGTTCACCCCTCCACTTT.